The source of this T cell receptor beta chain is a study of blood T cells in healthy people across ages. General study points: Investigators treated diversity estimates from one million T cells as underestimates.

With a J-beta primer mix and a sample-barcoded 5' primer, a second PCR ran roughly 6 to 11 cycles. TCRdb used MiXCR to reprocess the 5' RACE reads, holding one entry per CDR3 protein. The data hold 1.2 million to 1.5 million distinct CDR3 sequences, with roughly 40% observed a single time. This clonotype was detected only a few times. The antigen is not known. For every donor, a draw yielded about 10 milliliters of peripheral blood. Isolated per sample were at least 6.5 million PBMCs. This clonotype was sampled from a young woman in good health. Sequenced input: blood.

The CDR3 region has the DNA TGTGCCAGCAGTTTGTCAGCTCAGTGGATGATAGATACGCAGTATTTT. Protein product: CASSLSAQWMIDTQYF. The chain has TRBV12-3 or TRBV12-4 and TRBJ2-3, with D uncertain. V dropped 3 bases and J dropped 5 bases, with 18 bases sitting between them. The CDR3 extends over 16 amino acids.